This T cell receptor beta chain was obtained from a study of blood T cell repertoires in COVID-19. Points on this clone: The identical CDR3 is also encoded by other nucleotide sequences in the sample.

Germline loops: CDR1 SGHTA, CDR2 FQGNSA. Trimming removed 3 bases from V and 3 bases from J; junction bases left unmatched: 5. There are 15 residues in the CDR3. The protocol was immunoSEQ multiplex PCR, while the TCRdb copy is restricted to in-frame clones and leaves out a portion. The sample lists under 150,000 clones; around 87% were seen once. This receptor was identified in a man in his forties or fifties with active COVID-19. The specimen sequenced was peripheral blood. The chain is built from TRBV7-2 and TRBJ2-3; 8 bases align to TRBD2. DNA of the CDR3: TGTGCCAGCAGCTTTTCCGGGGGGGAGACAGATACGCAGTATTTT. It translates to CASSFSGGETDTQYF.